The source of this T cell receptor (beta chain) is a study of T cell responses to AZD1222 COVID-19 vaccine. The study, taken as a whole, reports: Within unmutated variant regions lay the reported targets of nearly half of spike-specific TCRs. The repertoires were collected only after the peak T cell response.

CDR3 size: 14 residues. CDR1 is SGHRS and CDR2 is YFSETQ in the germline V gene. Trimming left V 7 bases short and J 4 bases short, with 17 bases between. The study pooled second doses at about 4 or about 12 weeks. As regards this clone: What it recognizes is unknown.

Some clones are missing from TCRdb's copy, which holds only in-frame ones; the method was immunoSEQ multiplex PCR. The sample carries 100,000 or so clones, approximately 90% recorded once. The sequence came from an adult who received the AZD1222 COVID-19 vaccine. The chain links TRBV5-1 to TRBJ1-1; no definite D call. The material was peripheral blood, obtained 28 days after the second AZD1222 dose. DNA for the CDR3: TGCGCCAGCCGTATGGAGGCTGGGAGCACTGAAGCTTTCTTT. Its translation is CASRMEAGSTEAFF.